The rows below give T cell receptor beta chains drawn from one sample of a study of blood T cell repertoires in COVID-19. Assay: immunoSEQ multiplex PCR; the TCRdb copy retains only in-frame clones and omits some. The top ten clones hold about 4.5% of a sample with 95,000 to 150,000 clones, 86% of them seen once. The sample consisted of peripheral blood. These receptors were obtained from a man aged 40-55 years with acute or convalescent COVID-19. Both conserved end residues are part of each CDR3. Some rows have no size entry. The others give once, few or many, or a class for an expanded clone.

TRBV9	.	CASSVGGIAGTEAFF
TRBV29-1	.	CSVEEGTDTQYF
TRBV12-3/TRBV12-4	once	CASRVKAEAFF
TRBV7-9	.	CASSQGGKNTEAFF
TRBV3-1/TRBV3-2	.	CASSQGLQGGNTEAFF
TRBV2	.	CATGQTNQPQHF
TRBV6-1	once	CASSVLMGQVSHGYTF
TRBV12-5	.	CASGLGTGTGFRNTIYF
TRBV6-2/TRBV6-3	few	CASSYGTYGYTF
TRBV6-2/TRBV6-3	many	CASSYSTGGFYEQYF
TRBV5-1	.	CASSLAGDSNQPQHF
TRBV6-5	few	CASSSLAGVQETQYF
TRBV4-2	once	CASSQVIQRGSTDTQYF
TRBV9	.	CASSTGLAGAQETQYF
TRBV18	.	CASCWTDGNSPLHF
TRBV5-4	.	CASSSYGRGNEQFF
TRBV5-6	.	CASSPGTEYGYTF
TRBV5-4	.	CASSLQIGQQNTGELFF
TRBV7-2	.	CASSLGLRGNEQFF
TRBV14	.	CASSHLGGGNEKLFF
TRBV6-5	.	CASSYSGQPSNTEAFF
TRBV5-4	.	CASSPPSVEGYTF
TRBV19	once	CASSTAGTGTLRAQHF
TRBV4-2	.	CASSQDRMGQGEGYTF
TRBV6-5	.	CASSRQGANTEAFF
TRBV7-9	.	CASSLPGLAADNEQFF